The TCR beta chain described here comes from a study of cytomegalovirus exposure and HLA in healthy donors. Study details: An analysis done earlier identified almost 120 million unique TCR beta sequences from 150 million to 200 million T cells.

Turning to this clone: The antigen is unknown.

Primers for the PCR totalled 60 Vbeta and 13 Jbeta. Original handling: In a later analysis, approximately 73 million unique TCR beta chains included roughly 11 million shared by two or more donors. The protocol was immunoSEQ multiplex PCR, while the TCRdb copy is restricted to in-frame clones and leaves out a portion. For V, J and clone size, that table is used; D and trimming come from the DNA. The sample has around 90,000 clones, about 79% seen once; the top ten hold about 3.1%. Regarding the study as a whole: The authors confirmed in vitro that a few CMV-associated chains were specific for CMV antigens. On later analysis, the bulk of CMV-associated TCR beta chains appeared to be HLA-restricted.

CDR3 size: 11 residues. Germline V gene data show CDR1 as LNHDA and CDR2 as SQIVND (reference sequence). V gave up 9 bases and J gave up 13 bases, with 18 bases separating them. What was sequenced was PBMCs. V is TRBV19 and J is TRBJ2-5, with D hard to call. The TCR comes from a male donor in good health and CMV-seropositive. CDR3 coding DNA: TGTGCCAGCTCCCTGGGCCTCGAACCGTACTTC. This encodes CASSLGLEPYF.